The 31 T cell receptor beta chains reported below all come from one sample, sequenced in a study of shared clonotypes between healthy human individuals. The naive CD8 subset, CD45RO-negative cells positively selected for CCR7, excluded terminally differentiated effector memory CD45RA+ cells. Data came from immunoSEQ multiplex PCR; TCRdb stores just in-frame clones and leaves some out. The repertoire includes millions of clones, roughly 94% of them detected once, and about 1.1% sits in the top ten. The material sequenced was naive CD8+ T cells sorted from blood. The receptors stem from a man aged 18 to 30 in good health.

V gene TRBV4-3 combines with J gene TRBJ1-2; D ambiguous. The CDR3 runs to 14 residues. Germline loops: CDR1 LGHNA, CDR2 YSLEER. V was trimmed by 0 bases and J by 12 bases, leaving 17 bases between them. CDR3 loop: CASSQDVTSPGDTF. CDR3 nucleotide sequence: TGCGCCAGCAGCCAAGATGTCACGTCCCCGGGAGACACCTTC.

The chain links TRBV7-8 to TRBJ2-5, with D tentatively TRBD2 (7 bases). This CDR3 is built from 18 residues. CDR1 and CDR2 from the germline V gene are SGHVS and FQNEAQ. Trimming removed 5 bases at V and 0 bases at J, with 22 bases between. In DNA, the CDR3 is TGTGCCAGCAGCGAGGCCGGGGTGGCGGGGGCCAACCAAGAGACCCAGTACTTC. This encodes CASSEAGVAGANQETQYF.

Regarding this clone: Germline is not matched at one junction end, which may reflect a read error. V usage is TRBV5-1 and J usage is TRBJ1-1; possibly TRBD1 for D (6 bases). Per germline, CDR1 SGHRS and CDR2 YFSETQ. This CDR3 has 12 residues. The CDR3 region is CASTLTGTEAFF. The CDR3 DNA sequence: TGCGCCAGCACCTTGACAGGTACTGAAGCTTTCTTT.

J is TRBJ1-4 and V is TRBV5-1, with TRBD1 matching over 7 bases. CDR1 and CDR2 (germline): SGHRS, YFSETQ. CDR3 size: 15 residues. J was trimmed by 7 bases and V by 0 bases; bases with no gene match: 6. The CDR3 DNA is TGCGCCAGCAGCTTGGCAGGGACAGACGGTGAAAAACTGTTTTTT. Its protein is CASSLAGTDGEKLFF.

The rearrangement uses TRBV30 and TRBJ2-7, with no clear D. This CDR3 comprises 12 residues. Deletions cut 2 bases from V and 5 bases from J, with 10 bases between. CDR1 and CDR2 (germline): GTSNPN, SVGIG (reference sequence). The CDR3 protein is CAWSPRRHEQYF. CDR3 in DNA: TGTGCCTGGAGTCCCCGCCGGCACGAGCAGTACTTC.

The chain joins TRBV6-5 to TRBJ2-5; D possibly matches TRBD1 or TRBD2 (5 bases each). Between the trimmed V and J ends, which lost 6 bases and 2 bases, there was a span of 16 bases. Looked up from germline, CDR1 is MNHEY and CDR2 is SVGAGI. CDR3 length equals 15 residues. The CDR3 sequence is CASSAGASIQETQYF. The CDR3 DNA reads as TGTGCCAGCAGCGCCGGGGCCAGTATACAAGAGACCCAGTACTTC.

This sequence joins TRBV27 and TRBJ2-7; D possibly corresponds to TRBD2 (6 bases). The CDR3 extends over 14 amino acids. Germline V CDR1 and CDR2: MNHEY, SMNVEV (reference sequence). V was shortened by 4 bases and J by 5 bases, with 15 bases between the two germline ends. CDR3 protein: CASSSSGTQNEQYF. The CDR3 DNA follows: TGTGCCAGCAGTTCATCCGGGACTCAGAACGAGCAGTACTTC.

On this clone: Other DNA sequences from this sample encode an identical CDR3 as well. The chain couples TRBV6-5 to TRBJ2-1; 9 nucleotides match TRBD2. The CDR3 has 15 residues. The V gene end was trimmed by 0 bases and the J gene end by 5 bases; junction bases not matched to a gene: 2. The germline V gene has CDR1 MNHEY and CDR2 SVGAGI. The CDR3 loop is CASSYSSGGNNEQFF. The CDR3 DNA follows: TGTGCCAGCAGTTACTCTAGCGGGGGAAACAATGAGCAGTTCTTC.

CDR3 coding DNA: TGTGCCAGTAGTATAGAGCCTCGGGACAGGGAAGACGGAACTAATGAAAAACTGTTTTTT. Translated: CASSIEPRDREDGTNEKLFF. J is TRBJ1-4 and V is TRBV19; TRBD1 matches at 9 bases. V gave up 0 bases and J gave up 1 base; unmatched junction bases: 12. Germline CDR1 reads LNHDA; CDR2 reads SQIVND (reference sequence). The CDR3 is made up of 20 amino acids.

As to this clone: This sample also contains other DNA sequences that code for the same CDR3. The chain couples TRBV5-1 to TRBJ1-1; possibly TRBD1 for D (5 bases). This CDR3 is 13 amino acids long. The germline gives CDR1 SGHRS, CDR2 YFSETQ. V was shortened by 4 bases and J by 1 base, with 8 bases between the two germline ends. The CDR3 DNA is TGCGCCAGCAGCCTAACAGGGAACACTGAAGCTTTCTTT. Amino acids: CASSLTGNTEAFF.

The J gene is TRBJ1-1, the V gene TRBV28, with D perhaps matching TRBD1 (6 bases). This CDR3 region has 14 residues. V was shortened by 6 bases and J by 4 bases, with 15 bases between the two germline ends. Germline V CDR1 and CDR2: MDHEN, SYDVKM. CDR3 protein: CASRPRTDGTEAFF. The DNA for the CDR3 is TGTGCCAGCAGGCCTCGGACAGACGGCACTGAAGCTTTCTTT.

With regard to this clone: Other DNA sequences in the sample encode the same CDR3. This sequence joins TRBV5-1 and TRBJ2-7; D unclear. The germline gives CDR1 SGHRS, CDR2 YFSETQ. The CDR3 is 13 amino acids. V was trimmed by 3 bases and J by 0 bases, leaving 7 bases between them. CDR3 amino acids: CASSSGSSYEQYF. In DNA, the CDR3 is TGCGCCAGCAGCTCCGGCAGCTCCTACGAGCAGTACTTC.

As regards this clone: The identical CDR3 is also encoded by other nucleotide sequences in the sample. The DNA of the CDR3 is TGTGCCAGCCGTGGGGGCACAGATACGCAGTATTTT. Its protein product is CASRGGTDTQYF. J is TRBJ2-3 and V is TRBV18; D is undetermined. V shed 8 bases and J shed 1 base, with 7 bases lying between them. The CDR3 sequence is 12 residues long. Germline lookup yields CDR1 KGHSH and CDR2 LQKENI.

The chain employs TRBV7-8 and TRBJ2-7, with 14 bases fitting TRBD2. The CDR3 contains 17 residues. Looked up from germline, CDR1 is SGHVS and CDR2 is FQNEAQ. The J segment lost 4 bases and the V segment lost 3 bases, leaving 8 bases of the junction unmatched. The CDR3 protein is CASSLGLAGVASYEQYF. CDR3 nucleotide sequence: TGTGCCAGCAGCTTGGGACTAGCGGGAGTGGCCTCATACGAGCAGTACTTC.

The gene calls are TRBV5-1 and TRBJ1-4; tentatively, D is TRBD1 (5 bases). The V end lost 2 bases, the J end lost 7 bases, and 15 bases lay between the germline ends. Germline V gene sequence: CDR1 SGHRS, CDR2 YFSETQ. The CDR3 runs 15 residues. The CDR3 nucleotides are TGCGCCAGCAGCTTAACAGGAACCCAGGGTGAAAAACTGTTTTTT. Translation gives CASSLTGTQGEKLFF.

This clone was observed once. The chain links TRBV28 to TRBJ1-1; a possible D gene is TRBD1 (5 bases). CDR3 size: 14 residues. CDR1 and CDR2 from the germline V gene are MDHEN and SYDVKM. V was pared by 6 bases and J by 9 bases, with 20 bases between. DNA of the CDR3: TGTGCCAGCAGCGAGTTTGGGACGTTGAAGCAAGCTTTCTTT. The encoded protein is CASSEFGTLKQAFF.

This clone was found once. The chain has TRBV27 and TRBJ2-1; TRBD2 aligns across 10 bases. Trimming at V came to 4 bases and at J to 0 bases, leaving 9 bases not matched to a gene. CDR1 and CDR2 (germline): MNHEY, SMNVEV (reference sequence). The CDR3 consists of 18 residues. CDR3: CASSYLAGDPSSYNEQFF. The CDR3 DNA follows: TGTGCCAGCAGTTATCTAGCGGGGGACCCTAGCTCCTACAATGAGCAGTTCTTC.

V gene TRBV10-3 combines with J gene TRBJ2-1; 10 bases match TRBD2. Trimming at V came to 0 bases and at J to 0 bases, leaving 11 bases not matched to a gene. The CDR3 covers 20 residues. The germline gives CDR1 ENHRY, CDR2 SYGVKD. CDR3 coding DNA: TGTGCCATCAGTGAGTCTGAACTAGCGGGGACCAAGAGCTCCTACAATGAGCAGTTCTTC. The encoded protein is CAISESELAGTKSSYNEQFF.

The V gene is TRBV30, the J gene TRBJ2-6, with a possible D match to TRBD2 (6 bases). V was clipped by 1 base and J by 2 bases, with 9 bases between them. Germline CDR1 GTSNPN, CDR2 SVGIG (reference sequence). This CDR3 comprises 15 residues. The chain's CDR3 is CAWSDPGAGANVLTF. Here the CDR3 DNA reads TGTGCCTGGAGTGACCCGGGAGCTGGGGCCAACGTCCTGACTTTC.

The J gene is TRBJ2-7, the V gene TRBV7-8, with D possibly TRBD1 on 6 matching bases. Deletions cut 5 bases from V and 6 bases from J, with 14 bases between. This CDR3 contains 13 residues. In germline, CDR1 is SGHVS, CDR2 FQNEAQ. CDR3 DNA: TGTGCCAGCAGCCCTCATACAGGGCCCGAGCAGTACTTC. Encoded protein: CASSPHTGPEQYF.

The chain recombines TRBV6-5 with TRBJ2-5; D not certain. The CDR3 runs 11 residues. Germline V gives CDR1 MNHEY, CDR2 SVGAGI. Trimming cost V 6 bases and J 5 bases, with 7 bases left between them. CDR3 sequence (DNA): TGTGCCAGCAGACACGGGGAGACCCAGTACTTC. Amino acid sequence: CASRHGETQYF.

This clone was recorded once. This chain connects TRBV10-2 to TRBJ2-2, with a tentative D call TRBD2 (6 bases). V was pared by 7 bases and J by 8 bases, with 8 bases between. The CDR3 totals 11 residues. The V gene's germline CDR1 is WSHSY and CDR2 SAAADI. CDR3 region: CASTGVGELFF. CDR3 bases: TGCGCCAGCACGGGGGTTGGGGAGCTGTTTTTT.

The V gene is TRBV30, the J gene TRBJ1-5; perhaps TRBD1 as D (6 bases). CDR1 is GTSNPN and CDR2 is SVGIG in the germline V gene (reference sequence). V dropped 3 bases and J dropped 3 bases, with 15 bases sitting between them. The CDR3 runs to 15 residues. Written as DNA, the CDR3 is TGTGCCTGGAGGTTGGGGGCAGGGAACAATCAGCCCCAGCATTTT. Translation gives CAWRLGAGNNQPQHF.

This chain connects TRBV5-1 to TRBJ2-7, with D perhaps TRBD2 (5 bases). V was trimmed by 4 bases and J by 2 bases, leaving 13 bases between them. Per germline, CDR1 SGHRS and CDR2 YFSETQ. The length of the CDR3 is 14 residues. The CDR3 region has the DNA TGCGCCAGCAGCGCATTGAGTAGCGCCTACGAGCAGTACTTC. Amino acid sequence: CASSALSSAYEQYF.

V and J are TRBV5-4 and TRBJ2-3; possibly TRBD1 for D (6 bases). V lost 0 bases and J lost 1, with 9 bases in between. The CDR3 extends over 15 amino acids. Germline V gene lookup returns CDR1 SGHNT and CDR2 YYREEE (reference sequence). CDR3 region: CASSLEGHGTDTQYF. CDR3 DNA sequence: TGTGCCAGCAGCTTGGAGGGACACGGCACAGATACGCAGTATTTT.

The genes are TRBV2 and TRBJ2-1; a possible D gene is TRBD2 (6 bases). Germline-derived CDR1 and CDR2 are SNHLY and FYNNEI. Trimming took 4 bases from V and 0 from J, leaving 16 bases between them. The CDR3 extends over 17 amino acids. Here the CDR3 DNA reads TGTGCCAGCAGTGTTCGCGGGGATTATAGCTCCTACAATGAGCAGTTCTTC. It is translated as CASSVRGDYSSYNEQFF.

The chain recombines TRBV9 with TRBJ2-5; no clear D gene. There are 14 residues in the CDR3. Germline assignment: CDR1 SGDLS and CDR2 YYNGEE. Between the trimmed V and J ends, which lost 0 bases and 1 base, there was a span of 7 bases. The CDR3 region is CASSVGVFQETQYF. CDR3 DNA: TGTGCCAGCAGCGTAGGGGTCTTCCAAGAGACCCAGTACTTC.

This sequence joins TRBV5-1 and TRBJ2-5; D gene uncertain. From germline, CDR1 is SGHRS and CDR2 YFSETQ. The CDR3 sequence is 17 residues long. Trimming cost V 0 bases and J 5 bases, with 20 bases left between them. The CDR3 DNA reads as TGCGCCAGCAGCTTGGGACCAAGGGCCAGCGCCACCGAGACCCAGTACTTC. Protein product: CASSLGPRASATETQYF.

The sample holds one count of this clone. The rearrangement joins TRBV4-1 to TRBJ2-2, with unresolved D. With 4 bases removed from V and 10 bases from J, the gap between germline ends came to 16 bases. The CDR3 has 14 amino acids. Looked up from germline, CDR1 is MGHRA and CDR2 is YSYEKL. Here the CDR3 reads CASSRVRRQEELFF. The CDR3 bases are TGCGCCAGCAGCCGAGTCCGCAGGCAGGAGGAGCTGTTTTTT.

This rearrangement joins TRBV7-6 to TRBJ2-7, with 10 bases aligning to TRBD1. J gave up 5 bases and V 1 base, and 5 bases lay outside the gene matches. The CDR3 consists of 15 residues. Germline CDR1 reads SGHVS; CDR2 reads FNYEAQ. The CDR3 spells CASSLERDRGHEQYF. In DNA, the CDR3 is TGTGCCAGCAGCTTAGAGCGGGACAGGGGACACGAGCAGTACTTC.

V usage is TRBV2 and J usage is TRBJ2-1, with unresolved D. This CDR3 region has 14 residues. The V gene lost 3 bases and the J gene lost 6 bases, with 12 bases spanning the gap. Germline V gives CDR1 SNHLY, CDR2 FYNNEI. The CDR3 is CASSELSSRNEQFF. The CDR3 DNA reads as TGTGCCAGCAGTGAGTTGTCATCCCGCAATGAGCAGTTCTTC. Filled out from reference TRBV2 and TRBJ2-1, the complete variable domain reads EPEVTQTPSHQVTQMGQEVILRCVPISNHLYFYWYRQILGQKVEFLVSFYNNEISEKSEIFDDQFSVERPDGSNFTLKIRSTKLEDSAMYFCASSELSSRNEQFFGPGTRLTVL.